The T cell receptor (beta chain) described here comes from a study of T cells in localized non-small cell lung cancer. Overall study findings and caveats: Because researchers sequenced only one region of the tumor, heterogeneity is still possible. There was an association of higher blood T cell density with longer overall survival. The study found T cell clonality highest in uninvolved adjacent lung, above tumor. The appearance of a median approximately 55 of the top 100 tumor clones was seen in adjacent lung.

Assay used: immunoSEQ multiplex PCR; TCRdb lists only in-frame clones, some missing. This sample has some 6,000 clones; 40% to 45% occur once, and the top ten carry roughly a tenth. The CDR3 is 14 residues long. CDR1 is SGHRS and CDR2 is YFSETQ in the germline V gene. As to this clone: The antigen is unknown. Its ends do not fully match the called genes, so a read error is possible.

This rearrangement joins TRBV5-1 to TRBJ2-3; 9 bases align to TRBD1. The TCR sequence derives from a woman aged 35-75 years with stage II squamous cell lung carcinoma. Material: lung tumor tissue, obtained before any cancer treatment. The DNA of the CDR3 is TGCGTCAGCAGCATCGACAGGGGGGCAGATACGCAGTATTTT. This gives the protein CVSSIDRGADTQYF.